This TCR beta chain was recorded in a study of TIL therapy for anti-PD-1-resistant metastatic lung cancer. Study overall: Tumors carried a median about 1.5 non-synonymous mutations per megabase. General study results and limits: TIL cultures after expansion showed higher clonality and lower diversity than baseline tumor (median around 6% vs 30%).

Noted time point: pre-treatment sample, taken before nivolumab and TIL therapy. Most excised metastases sampled were pleural nodules or supraclavicular lymph nodes. Patients were adults with stage 4 NSCLC. The immunoSEQ assay was v3. Some clones are missing from TCRdb's copy, which holds only in-frame ones; the method was immunoSEQ multiplex PCR. This sample carries approximately 97,000 clones, 55% to 75% of them seen once, and the ten largest clones take around 9.9%. In this sample, this clone turned up once. The antigen is undetermined. The origin of this receptor is a person aged 30 to 80 with non-small cell lung cancer. The starting material was tumor tissue, obtained at baseline.

The CDR3 DNA sequence: TGCGCCAGCAGCCTATTCAGGGCCCTGAACACTGAAGCTTTCTTT. This codes for CASSLFRALNTEAFF. This chain connects TRBV5-1 to TRBJ1-1; D may be TRBD1 (5 bases). The CDR3 runs 15 residues. Per the germline V gene, CDR1 is SGHRS and CDR2 is YFSETQ. Trimming pared 4 bases from V and 0 bases from J, leaving 13 bases between.